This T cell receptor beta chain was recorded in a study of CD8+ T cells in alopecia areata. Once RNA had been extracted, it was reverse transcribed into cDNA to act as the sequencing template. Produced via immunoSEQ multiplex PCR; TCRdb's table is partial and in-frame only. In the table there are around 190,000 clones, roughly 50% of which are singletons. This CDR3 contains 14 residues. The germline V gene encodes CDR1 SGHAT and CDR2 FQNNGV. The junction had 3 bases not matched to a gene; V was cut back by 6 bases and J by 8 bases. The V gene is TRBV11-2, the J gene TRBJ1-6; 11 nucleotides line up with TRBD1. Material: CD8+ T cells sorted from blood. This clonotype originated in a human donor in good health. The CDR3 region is CASRRTGGDSPLHF. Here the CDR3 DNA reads TGTGCCAGCAGACGGACAGGGGGCGATTCACCCCTCCACTTT.